A single sample gave rise to the 28 T cell receptor beta chains below, sequenced in a study of blood T cell repertoires in COVID-19. Sequenced by immunoSEQ multiplex PCR; TCRdb stores in-frame clones only, minus some. The table lists approximately 330,000 clones, 80% to 90% of them singletons, with 3.5% to 4.5% in the top ten. Sequencing was carried out using PBMCs or T cells enriched from blood (not recorded which). The receptors were gathered from a woman between 35 and 50 years old with acute COVID-19.

This clone was detected only once. This chain joins TRBV5-6 and TRBJ1-2, with 8 bases aligning to TRBD1. The V gene end was trimmed by 0 bases and the J gene end by 2 bases; junction bases not matched to a gene: 3. The CDR3 runs to 15 residues. From germline, CDR1 is SGHDT and CDR2 YYEEEE. The CDR3 is CASSLGQGKNYGYTF. CDR3 bases: TGTGCCAGCAGCTTGGGACAGGGGAAGAACTATGGCTACACCTTC. The entire variable domain, with the rest obtained from reference TRBV5-6 and TRBJ1-2, is as follows: DAGVTQSPTHLIKTRGQQVTLRCSPKSGHDTVSWYQQALGQGPQFIFQYYEEEERQRGNFPDRFSGHQFPNYSSELNVNALLLGDSALYLCASSLGQGKNYGYTFGSGTRLTVV.

The rearrangement links TRBV7-3 to TRBJ1-1; 9 bases fit TRBD1. Germline V gene sequence: CDR1 SGHTA, CDR2 FQGTGA. The ends lost 4 bases at V and 4 bases at J; junction bases unmatched: 4. CDR3 length: 14 amino acids. CDR3 bases: TGTGCCAGCAGCTCGGGACAGGGAAGCACTGAAGCTTTCTTT. The encoded protein is CASSSGQGSTEAFF.

The chain employs TRBV7-9 and TRBJ2-7; 11 positions match TRBD2. The length of the CDR3 is 17 residues. V trimming: 0 bases; J trimming: 4 bases; junction bases outside the gene matches: 8. CDR1 is SEHNR, CDR2 FQNEAQ, per germline (reference sequence). The CDR3 region is CASSLAPGLAESYEQYF. The CDR3 coding sequence is TGTGCCAGCAGCTTAGCGCCGGGACTAGCGGAGAGTTACGAGCAGTACTTC.

The chain employs TRBV29-1 and TRBJ2-3; D remains ambiguous. V shed 2 bases and J shed 5 bases, with 8 bases lying between them. This CDR3 region has 12 residues. Germline loops: CDR1 SQVTM, CDR2 ANQGSEA. Here the CDR3 reads CSVEFLLDTQYF. CDR3 nucleotides: TGCAGCGTTGAATTTCTATTAGATACGCAGTATTTT.

The chain has TRBV7-2 and TRBJ1-2; D is possibly TRBD1 (6 bases). The CDR3 spans 14 residues. Trimming stripped 5 bases from V and 8 bases from J, with 18 bases between. Germline V gene data show CDR1 as SGHTA and CDR2 as FQGNSA. The CDR3 is CASSPLGQLGGYTF. CDR3 DNA sequence: TGTGCCAGCAGCCCCCTTGGACAGCTCGGCGGCTACACCTTC. The whole variable domain, filled in from reference TRBV7-2 and TRBJ1-2, reads GAGVSQSPSNKVTEKGKDVELRCDPISGHTALYWYRQSLGQGLEFLIYFQGNSAPDKSGLPSDRFSAERTGGSVSTLTIQRTQQEDSAVYLCASSPLGQLGGYTFGSGTRLTVV.

The CDR3: CASSFSRVYNEQFF. The CDR3 coding sequence is TGTGCCAGCAGTTTTTCCAGGGTATACAATGAGCAGTTCTTC. The V call is TRBV28, the J call TRBJ2-1; weak D call: TRBD1 (5 bases). The CDR3 has 14 residues. Per the germline V gene, CDR1 is MDHEN and CDR2 is SYDVKM. The ends were cut back, 3 bases at V and 4 bases at J, with 10 bases in the middle.

V gene TRBV11-2 combines with J gene TRBJ2-7; a possible D gene is TRBD2 (6 bases). This CDR3 is 15 amino acids long. Trimming stripped 6 bases from V and 7 bases from J, with 22 bases between. The germline CDR1 and CDR2 sequences are SGHAT and FQNNGV. In nucleotides, the CDR3 is TGTGCCAGCAGGATCGAGGGGACCACGGCGGGGGAGCAGTACTTC. This gives the protein CASRIEGTTAGEQYF.

This clone showed up just once. The V call is TRBV28, the J call TRBJ2-2; weak D call: TRBD1 (7 bases). The V end lost 8 bases, the J end lost 6 bases, and 13 bases lay between the germline ends. CDR3 size: 13 residues. CDR1 is MDHEN and CDR2 is SYDVKM in the germline V gene. As DNA, the CDR3 is TGTGCCAGCCAAGTCAGGGGGGCCGGGGAGCTGTTTTTT. It is translated as CASQVRGAGELFF. Full variable domain (outside the CDR3, taken from reference TRBV28 and TRBJ2-2): DVKVTQSSRYLVKRTGEKVFLECVQDMDHENMFWYRQDPGLGLRLIYFSYDVKMKEKGDIPEGYSVSREKKERFSLILESASTNQTSMYLCASQVRGAGELFFGEGSRLTVL.

The chain combines TRBV3-1 (or the pseudogene TRBV3-2) with TRBJ2-4, with D maybe TRBD2 (5 bases). Germline CDR1 is LGHDT and CDR2 is YNNKEL (reference sequence). With 1 base removed from V and 1 base from J, the gap between germline ends came to 8 bases. The CDR3 loop spans 15 amino acids. This chain's CDR3 is CASSQAGNAKNIQYF. In DNA form, the CDR3 reads TGTGCCAGCAGCCAAGCGGGGAACGCCAAAAACATTCAGTACTTC.

The chain couples TRBV13 to TRBJ1-1, with 7 nucleotides matching TRBD1. Per germline, CDR1 PRHDT and CDR2 FYEKMQ (reference sequence). V was clipped by 3 bases and J by 4 bases; unmatched bases: 5. The CDR3 totals 14 residues. CDR3 region: CASSFGAGGTEAFF. CDR3 sequence (DNA): TGTGCCAGCAGCTTCGGGGCAGGGGGCACTGAAGCTTTCTTT.

This rearrangement joins TRBV28 to TRBJ1-5; 9 nucleotides match TRBD1. With V trimmed by 6 bases and J by 3 bases, 9 bases remained unmatched. The CDR3 has 16 amino acids. Germline V CDR1 and CDR2: MDHEN, SYDVKM. CDR3 bases: TGTGCCAGCAGGGGACAGGGAGGTGGTAACAATCAGCCCCAGCATTTT. Amino acids: CASRGQGGGNNQPQHF.

V and J are TRBV6-5 and TRBJ1-1; TRBD1 aligns across 8 bases. The germline CDR1 and CDR2 sequences are MNHEY and SVGAGI. This CDR3 comprises 15 residues. Unmatched junction bases numbered 12, after V lost 7 bases and J lost 5 bases. The CDR3 region is CASTPPGGARTEAFF. As DNA, the CDR3 is TGTGCCAGCACCCCCCCAGGGGGCGCGAGGACTGAAGCTTTCTTT.

The chain employs TRBV28 and TRBJ1-3; 9 positions match TRBD1. This CDR3 has 14 amino acids. Unmatched junction bases numbered 4, after V lost 6 bases and J lost 4 bases. Per germline, CDR1 MDHEN and CDR2 SYDVKM. The CDR3 loop reads CASRPGTGGNTIYF. The CDR3 DNA reads as TGTGCCAGCAGACCGGGGACAGGGGGAAACACCATATATTTT.

J is TRBJ1-5 and V is TRBV28; 12 positions match TRBD1. The V segment lost 3 bases and the J segment 10 bases; nucleotides outside the gene matches: 7. Germline loops: CDR1 MDHEN, CDR2 SYDVKM. CDR3 length equals 15 residues. CDR3 residues: CASSFPGQGATPQHF. In nucleotides, the CDR3 is TGTGCCAGCAGTTTCCCGGGACAGGGGGCTACACCCCAGCATTTT. Full variable domain (outside the CDR3, taken from reference TRBV28 and TRBJ1-5): DVKVTQSSRYLVKRTGEKVFLECVQDMDHENMFWYRQDPGLGLRLIYFSYDVKMKEKGDIPEGYSVSREKKERFSLILESASTNQTSMYLCASSFPGQGATPQHFGDGTRLSIL.

The chain couples TRBV7-2 to TRBJ1-2; a possible D gene is TRBD1 (5 bases). Germline lookup yields CDR1 SGHTA and CDR2 FQGNSA. The CDR3 extends over 15 amino acids. V was cut by 5 bases and J by 7 bases, with 20 bases left in between. The CDR3 reads CASSIKSGGTGGYTF. As DNA, the CDR3 is TGTGCCAGCAGCATAAAATCGGGGGGTACCGGTGGCTACACCTTC. Combining the CDR3 with reference TRBV7-2 and TRBJ1-2 gives the whole variable domain GAGVSQSPSNKVTEKGKDVELRCDPISGHTALYWYRQSLGQGLEFLIYFQGNSAPDKSGLPSDRFSAERTGGSVSTLTIQRTQQEDSAVYLCASSIKSGGTGGYTFGSGTRLTVV.

V gene TRBV28 combines with J gene TRBJ1-5; D possibly corresponds to TRBD1 (6 bases). Per the germline V gene, CDR1 is MDHEN and CDR2 is SYDVKM. This CDR3 is 19 amino acids long. V was cut by 10 bases and J by 0 bases, with 28 bases left in between. The CDR3 loop reads CATLRGGARGVGSNQPQHF. For the CDR3, the DNA is TGTGCCACACTTCGTGGGGGCGCCCGTGGGGTTGGTAGCAATCAGCCCCAGCATTTT.

There are a few counts of this clone. The rearrangement links TRBV27 to TRBJ2-7; the D gene is possibly TRBD1 (6 bases). The CDR3 sequence is 15 residues long. Germline CDR1 and CDR2: MNHEY and SMNVEV (reference sequence). Trimming cost V 6 bases and J 2 bases, with 17 bases left between them. The CDR3 here is CASRRTGLGTYEQYF. The CDR3 DNA sequence: TGTGCCAGCAGAAGAACAGGGCTTGGGACCTACGAGCAGTACTTC.

The J gene is TRBJ1-1, the V gene TRBV28; D gene uncertain. The germline V gene encodes CDR1 MDHEN and CDR2 SYDVKM. The CDR3 loop spans 11 amino acids. V was pared by 8 bases and J by 1 base, with 5 bases between. The DNA for the CDR3 is TGTGCCAGCCCAGGGAACACTGAAGCTTTCTTT. Protein: CASPGNTEAFF.

This rearrangement joins TRBV5-8 to TRBJ1-5, with D perhaps TRBD1 (6 bases). The CDR3 contains 15 residues. Deletions cut 1 base from V and 4 bases from J, with 12 bases between. CDR1 and CDR2 (germline): SGHTS, YDEGEE. The DNA for the CDR3 is TGTGCCAGCAGCTTGTGGGGGAGGGGGAATCAGCCCCAGCATTTT. Translation gives CASSLWGRGNQPQHF.

This sequence joins TRBV2 and TRBJ1-5; TRBD1 might be the D (5 bases). The CDR3 has 13 amino acids. With 5 bases removed from V and 5 bases from J, the gap between germline ends came to 10 bases. Germline-derived CDR1 and CDR2 are SNHLY and FYNNEI. The DNA for the CDR3 is TGTGCCAGCAGTCTCGACAGCGATCAGCCCCAGCATTTT. It yields the protein CASSLDSDQPQHF.

The CDR3 reads CASRLDYLIQETQYF. DNA for the CDR3: TGTGCCAGCAGACTGGACTACCTCATCCAAGAGACCCAGTACTTC. The J gene is TRBJ2-5, the V gene TRBV6-5; possible D gene TRBD2, 6 bases. This CDR3 is built from 15 residues. Germline V gives CDR1 MNHEY, CDR2 SVGAGI. V lost 6 bases to trimming and J lost 1 base, with 15 bases between them.

The chain carries TRBV9 and TRBJ2-3; possibly TRBD2 for D (6 bases). CDR1 is SGDLS, CDR2 YYNGEE, per germline. V was shortened by 0 bases and J by 4 bases, with 15 bases between the two germline ends. The CDR3 length is 16 residues. The DNA for the CDR3 is TGTGCCAGCAGCGTAGACGGCCGGGAGAGGGCAGATACGCAGTATTTT. Translation: CASSVDGRERADTQYF.

This clone has a handful of counts. V and J are TRBV9 and TRBJ1-2, with D maybe TRBD1 (6 bases). This CDR3 has 14 amino acids. V gave up 6 bases and J gave up 2 bases, with 14 bases separating them. Germline CDR1 reads SGDLS; CDR2 reads YYNGEE. The CDR3 loop is CASTGQSSNYGYTF. CDR3 bases: TGTGCCAGCACCGGACAGAGTTCGAACTATGGCTACACCTTC.

The V call is TRBV7-8, the J call TRBJ1-1, with D possibly TRBD1 on 6 matching bases. The germline V gene has CDR1 SGHVS and CDR2 FQNEAQ. The CDR3 has 16 residues. Trimming shortened V by 5 bases and J by 2 bases, and 18 bases separated the two germline ends. The CDR3 DNA reads TGTGCCAGCAGCCCCGAGCCGGCAGGGGTCAACACTGAAGCTTTCTTT. Translation: CASSPEPAGVNTEAFF.

A single count supports this clone. The chain uses TRBV5-1 and TRBJ2-1; 8 nucleotides align to TRBD1. CDR3 length equals 15 residues. Trimming cost V 6 bases and J 8 bases; bases outside gene matches: 13. Germline CDR1 is SGHRS and CDR2 is YFSETQ. CDR3 sequence: CASTDRTGFHDEQFF. The CDR3, as DNA: TGCGCCAGCACCGACCGGACAGGGTTTCATGATGAGCAGTTCTTC. The whole variable domain, filled in from reference TRBV5-1 and TRBJ2-1, reads KAGVTQTPRYLIKTRGQQVTLSCSPISGHRSVSWYQQTPGQGLQFLFEYFSETQRNKGNFPGRFSGRQFSNSRSEMNVSTLELGDSALYLCASTDRTGFHDEQFFGPGTRLTVL.

The chain is built from TRBV19 and TRBJ1-6; D possibly corresponds to TRBD1 (6 bases). CDR3 length: 12 residues. Trimming left V 6 bases short and J 7 bases short, with 7 bases between. The germline CDR1 and CDR2 sequences are LNHDA and SQIVND (reference sequence). CDR3 bases: TGTGCCAGTAGCCAGGGGAATTCACCCCTCCACTTT. Its translation: CASSQGNSPLHF.

The rearrangement uses TRBV10-3 and TRBJ2-2; 8 nucleotides line up with TRBD2. V was clipped by 3 bases and J by 7 bases; unmatched bases: 10. Per germline, CDR1 ENHRY and CDR2 SYGVKD. This CDR3 contains 16 residues. CDR3 region: CAISEGTGGRIGELFF. CDR3 sequence (DNA): TGTGCCATCAGTGAAGGAACGGGGGGGCGTATCGGGGAGCTGTTTTTT.

The chain combines TRBV4-2 with TRBJ1-3, with D possibly being TRBD1 (5 bases). Germline V lookup: CDR1 LGHNA, CDR2 YNFKEQ. V lost 0 bases, J lost 0 bases, and 21 bases lay in between. The CDR3 length is 20 residues. CDR3: CASSQELRAGNYDSGNTIYF. The CDR3 coding sequence is TGTGCCAGCAGCCAAGAGTTAAGGGCAGGGAATTACGACTCTGGAAACACCATATATTTT.